This T cell receptor (beta chain) was recovered during a study of blood T cell repertoires in COVID-19. On the study more broadly: PBMCs, B-cell-depleted T cells, or T cells provided the cDNA or gDNA that made up the material.

Ages ranged from roughly 18 to 100 years, with residence in 20 to 30 US areas. Cohort allocation depended upon clinical history that participants reported. The table lists this clone with a count of one. The germline CDR1 and CDR2 sequences are SGHTS and YDEGEE. Trimming cost V 3 bases and J 3 bases; bases outside gene matches: 9. There are 16 residues in the CDR3. Study processing details: By means of reference gene primer amplification, nucleated cell counts were estimated. Assay: immunoSEQ multiplex PCR; the TCRdb copy retains only in-frame clones and omits some. The V and J calls and clone size were taken over from that table, and D and trimming were inferred from the DNA. Here the sample spans under 300,000 clones, roughly 88% being singletons.

The rearrangement joins TRBV5-8 to TRBJ2-3; 8 nucleotides align to TRBD1. Sequenced sample: PBMCs or T cells enriched from blood (not recorded which). The sequence was obtained from a woman between 40 and 50 years old who had been exposed to COVID-19. CDR3 nucleotides: TGTGCCAGCAGCTGGACAGGGTTAATAGGAACAGATACGCAGTATTTT. Its translation is CASSWTGLIGTDTQYF.